This passage covers 26 T cell receptor beta chains from one sample sequenced in a study of T cell responses to AZD1222 COVID-19 vaccine. Sequencing was performed with immunoSEQ multiplex PCR; in TCRdb, only in-frame clones are kept and a portion is missing. The table has about 120,000 clones, about 79% seen once; the top ten hold roughly a quarter. Sequencing was performed on peripheral blood, taken 28 days after the second AZD1222 dose. The source of these receptors is an adult who received the AZD1222 COVID-19 vaccine.

This chain uses TRBV5-4 with TRBJ1-5; 8 nucleotides match TRBD1. This CDR3 comprises 13 residues. Germline CDR1 SGHNT, CDR2 YYREEE (reference sequence). The trim removed 4 bases at V and 5 bases at J, leaving 2 bases unmatched. The CDR3 protein is CASSVDRDQPQHF. In nucleotides, the CDR3 is TGTGCCAGCAGCGTGGACAGGGATCAGCCCCAGCATTTT.

The rearrangement joins TRBV5-1 to TRBJ1-1, with no clear D. This CDR3 spans 15 amino acids. CDR1 and CDR2 from the germline V gene are SGHRS and YFSETQ. The V gene lost 0 bases and the J gene lost 6 bases, with 15 bases spanning the gap. CDR3 amino acids: CASSLEPRGFAEAFF. The CDR3, as DNA: TGCGCCAGCAGCTTGGAGCCTCGTGGGTTCGCTGAAGCTTTCTTT.

The chain recombines TRBV9 with TRBJ2-3, with TRBD2 matching 7 bases. This CDR3 spans 16 amino acids. V was pared by 0 bases and J by 3 bases, with 7 bases of the junction left unmatched. CDR1 SGDLS and CDR2 YYNGEE come from the germline V gene. The CDR3 DNA reads TGTGCCAGCAGCGTAGTTGCAGCGGGGAGGACAGATACGCAGTATTTT. Translated: CASSVVAAGRTDTQYF.

The V gene is TRBV7-8, the J gene TRBJ1-4; D remains unclear. CDR3 length: 13 residues. The germline gives CDR1 SGHVS, CDR2 FQNEAQ. The V end was cut by 6 bases, the J end by 6 bases, with 11 bases between. In DNA, the CDR3 is TGTGCCAGCAGTAAGACCACAGATGAAAAACTGTTTTTT. Protein: CASSKTTDEKLFF.

This chain joins TRBV7-6 and TRBJ1-6, with D possibly TRBD1 on 6 matching bases. The germline V gene has CDR1 SGHVS and CDR2 FNYEAQ. V was pared by 5 bases and J by 7 bases, with 21 bases between. This CDR3 contains 17 residues. The CDR3 is CASSPGPHRVRNSPLHF. The CDR3 DNA is TGTGCCAGCAGCCCAGGGCCCCACAGGGTGCGAAATTCACCCCTCCACTTT.

This clone was observed a single time. The chain is built from TRBV12-3 or TRBV12-4 and TRBJ2-7, with D possibly TRBD2 on 5 matching bases. Trimming pared 10 bases from V and 1 base from J, leaving 11 bases between. The CDR3 is 12 amino acids. CDR3 sequence (DNA): TGTGCCATGGACGGGGAATCCTACGAGCAGTACTTC. Translating gives CAMDGESYEQYF.

J is TRBJ2-7 and V is TRBV2; 7 nucleotides match TRBD1. Per germline, CDR1 SNHLY and CDR2 FYNNEI. The CDR3 loop spans 16 amino acids. The ends lost 4 bases at V and 2 bases at J; junction bases unmatched: 11. Here the CDR3 DNA reads TGTGCCAGCAGTGCCCTCCCGGGACAGCCGACCTACGAGCAGTACTTC. Its protein is CASSALPGQPTYEQYF.

The chain employs TRBV10-3 and TRBJ2-2; TRBD2 matches at 10 bases. Trimming at V came to 4 bases and at J to 0 bases, leaving 8 bases not matched to a gene. Germline-derived CDR1 and CDR2 are ENHRY and SYGVKD. CDR3 length equals 18 residues. The CDR3 DNA reads as TGTGCCATCAGTGTCCATAGTAGCGGGGGGTCGAACACCGGGGAGCTGTTTTTT. It specifies CAISVHSSGGSNTGELFF.

J is TRBJ1-3 and V is TRBV6-5; TRBD1 might be the D (5 bases). V lost 7 bases and J 2 bases, leaving 15 bases between the germline ends. CDR1 is MNHEY, CDR2 SVGAGI, per germline. There are 15 residues in the CDR3. CDR3 sequence (DNA): TGTGCCAGCACCGGAGGGGTTAACACTGGAAACACCATATATTTT. Its protein is CASTGGVNTGNTIYF.

This clone has just one count. The chain joins TRBV6-2 or TRBV6-3 to TRBJ1-1; TRBD1 agrees at 9 bases. The CDR3 sequence is 16 residues long. CDR1 and CDR2 (germline): MNHEY, SVGEGT. V gave up 0 bases and J gave up 3 bases; unmatched junction bases: 5. CDR3 nucleotide sequence: TGTGCCAGCAGTTACTCCCGGACAGGGGTGGACACTGAAGCTTTCTTT. Its protein is CASSYSRTGVDTEAFF.

The CDR3 DNA reads as TGTGCCAGTAGTACGACCGGGACAGGGGGTATCTATGGCTACACCTTC. It specifies CASSTTGTGGIYGYTF. This chain uses TRBV19 with TRBJ1-2; 11 bases are shared with TRBD1. CDR1 is LNHDA and CDR2 is SQIVND in the germline V gene (reference sequence). The CDR3 contains 16 residues. After removal of 4 bases from V and 4 bases from J, the junction contained 8 bases not matched to a gene.

The chain has TRBV4-3 and TRBJ1-6, with D possibly being TRBD1 (5 bases). The CDR3 has 17 amino acids. V was shortened by 0 bases and J by 14 bases, with 23 bases between the two germline ends. Germline CDR1 LGHNA, CDR2 YSLEER. CDR3 nucleotide sequence: TGCGCCAGCAGCCAAGAGGGCCTCCCGGGAGGGGACCGGGCCCTCCACTTT. Its translation: CASSQEGLPGGDRALHF.

This chain uses TRBV11-2 with TRBJ1-2; 9 bases map to TRBD1. With V trimmed by 4 bases and J by 0 bases, 6 bases remained unmatched. Germline V CDR1 and CDR2: SGHAT, FQNNGV. The CDR3 extends over 16 amino acids. The CDR3 is CASSSTGGRANYGYTF. The CDR3 DNA is TGTGCCAGCAGCTCAACAGGGGGCAGGGCTAACTATGGCTACACCTTC.

This chain connects TRBV7-9 to TRBJ2-7, with TRBD1 matching over 9 bases. This CDR3 contains 14 residues. The V gene end was trimmed by 5 bases and the J gene end by 9 bases; junction bases not matched to a gene: 11. CDR1 SEHNR and CDR2 FQNEAQ come from the germline V gene (reference sequence). DNA of the CDR3: TGTGCCAGCAGCCCCGGACAGGGGCTGGATGGGCAGTACTTC. Its protein product is CASSPGQGLDGQYF.

V usage is TRBV4-1 and J usage is TRBJ1-1, with 7 bases identical to TRBD1. CDR3 length equals 17 residues. CDR1 is MGHRA, CDR2 YSYEKL, per germline. The V segment lost 1 base and the J segment 2 bases; nucleotides outside the gene matches: 10. In DNA form, the CDR3 reads TGCGCCAGCAGCCAAGTTCTGAGCCGGGACAGCAACACTGAAGCTTTCTTT. It encodes CASSQVLSRDSNTEAFF.

This rearrangement joins TRBV28 to TRBJ2-1; perhaps TRBD1 as D (6 bases). CDR3 length: 16 amino acids. The V end was cut by 3 bases, the J end by 8 bases, with 20 bases between. Looked up from germline, CDR1 is MDHEN and CDR2 is SYDVKM. CDR3 DNA: TGTGCCAGCAGTTTTGGTATTGGGAGAGGGGGACATGAGCAGTTCTTC. Translated: CASSFGIGRGGHEQFF.

The chain joins TRBV15 to TRBJ1-5, with TRBD1 as a possible D gene (6 bases). This CDR3 comprises 14 residues. Trimming pared 4 bases from V and 3 bases from J, leaving 10 bases between. Germline CDR1 is LNHNV and CDR2 is YYDKDF (reference sequence). As DNA, the CDR3 is TGTGCCACCAGCATCGACAGGATCAATCAGCCCCAGCATTTT. This sequence encodes CATSIDRINQPQHF.

This chain uses TRBV27 with TRBJ1-2; possibly TRBD1 for D (6 bases). CDR1 MNHEY and CDR2 SMNVEV come from the germline V gene (reference sequence). V gave up 5 bases and J gave up 4 bases, with 17 bases separating them. The CDR3 runs to 15 residues. The CDR3 reads CASSRSQGFSYGYTF. The CDR3 DNA follows: TGTGCCAGCAGTCGTAGTCAGGGGTTTAGCTATGGCTACACCTTC.

The V gene is TRBV4-3, the J gene TRBJ2-3; 13 bases match TRBD2. J was trimmed by 3 bases and V by 4 bases; bases with no gene match: 4. CDR3 length: 16 amino acids. Germline V gene lookup returns CDR1 LGHNA and CDR2 YSLEER. This chain's CDR3 is CASSRRTSGGTDTQYF. For the CDR3, the DNA is TGCGCCAGCAGCCGGAGGACTAGCGGGGGAACAGATACGCAGTATTTT.

The chain uses TRBV15 and TRBJ2-5; unclear D gene. V was trimmed by 1 base and J by 2 bases, leaving 11 bases between them. The CDR3 has 15 amino acids. Looked up from germline, CDR1 is LNHNV and CDR2 is YYDKDF (reference sequence). In DNA, the CDR3 is TGTGCCACCAGCAGAGGCGGTAGTCCACAAGAGACCCAGTACTTC. Residues: CATSRGGSPQETQYF. The full variable domain, its missing parts supplied by reference TRBV15 and TRBJ2-5, is DAMVIQNPRYQVTQFGKPVTLSCSQTLNHNVMYWYQQKSSQAPKLLFHYYDKDFNNEADTPDNFQSRRPNTSFCFLDIRSPGLGDTAMYLCATSRGGSPQETQYFGPGTRLLVL.

The V gene is TRBV7-2, the J gene TRBJ2-7; the match to TRBD1 covers 8 bases. Unmatched junction bases numbered 8, after V lost 5 bases and J lost 5 bases. This CDR3 spans 14 amino acids. Germline values: CDR1 SGHTA, CDR2 FQGNSA. The CDR3 nucleotides are TGTGCCAGCAGCGTCCGGACAGGGTGGGACGAGCAGTACTTC. Protein product: CASSVRTGWDEQYF.

V usage is TRBV11-2 and J usage is TRBJ1-6, with 7 nucleotides matching TRBD1. The CDR3 sequence is 14 residues long. Germline V lookup: CDR1 SGHAT, CDR2 FQNNGV. The V gene end was trimmed by 5 bases and the J gene end by 8 bases; junction bases not matched to a gene: 6. The CDR3 DNA reads as TGTGCCAGCAGCCCCCAGGGGGGGTATTCACCCCTCCACTTT. Translating it yields CASSPQGGYSPLHF. Drawing the rest from reference TRBV11-2 and TRBJ1-6, the complete variable domain is EAGVAQSPRYKIIEKRQSVAFWCNPISGHATLYWYQQILGQGPKLLIQFQNNGVVDDSQLPKDRFSAERLKGVDSTLKIQPAKLEDSAVYLCASSPQGGYSPLHFGNGTRLTVT.

The genes are TRBV19 and TRBJ1-5; the D is unclear. In germline, CDR1 is LNHDA, CDR2 SQIVND (reference sequence). V gave up 4 bases and J gave up 2 bases, with 6 bases separating them. The CDR3 has 13 amino acids. The DNA of the CDR3 is TGTGCCAGTAGTAGGGAGGGCAATCAGCCCCAGCATTTT. Its protein product is CASSREGNQPQHF.

This sequence joins TRBV6-5 and TRBJ2-2; 9 bases line up with TRBD1. The J segment lost 5 bases and the V segment lost 6 bases, leaving 7 bases of the junction unmatched. Looked up from germline, CDR1 is MNHEY and CDR2 is SVGAGI. The CDR3 is made up of 15 amino acids. As DNA, the CDR3 is TGTGCCAGCAGGTCCGGGACAGGGCATACCGGGGAGCTGTTTTTT. Its translation is CASRSGTGHTGELFF.

The V and J genes are TRBV9 and TRBJ1-2; D is possibly TRBD1 (6 bases). Germline V CDR1 and CDR2: SGDLS, YYNGEE. The germline V and J ends were trimmed by 5 bases and 8 bases, with 16 bases remaining between them. CDR3 size: 13 residues. The DNA for the CDR3 is TGTGCCAGCAGAGAAGGGGGGCCTGGAGGCTACACCTTC. As protein: CASREGGPGGYTF.

The V and J genes are TRBV5-4 and TRBJ2-7; D remains ambiguous. The CDR3 sequence is 13 residues long. Trimming removed 4 bases at V and 5 bases at J, with 13 bases between. CDR1 and CDR2 (germline): SGHNT, YYREEE (reference sequence). The CDR3: CASSPGIDHEQYF. The CDR3 DNA reads as TGTGCCAGCAGCCCTGGGATCGACCACGAGCAGTACTTC. Variable domain in full (rest from reference TRBV5-4 and TRBJ2-7): ETGVTQSPTHLIKTRGQQVTLRCSSQSGHNTVSWYQQALGQGPQFIFQYYREEENGRGNFPPRFSGLQFPNYSSELNVNALELDDSALYLCASSPGIDHEQYFGPGTRLTVT.